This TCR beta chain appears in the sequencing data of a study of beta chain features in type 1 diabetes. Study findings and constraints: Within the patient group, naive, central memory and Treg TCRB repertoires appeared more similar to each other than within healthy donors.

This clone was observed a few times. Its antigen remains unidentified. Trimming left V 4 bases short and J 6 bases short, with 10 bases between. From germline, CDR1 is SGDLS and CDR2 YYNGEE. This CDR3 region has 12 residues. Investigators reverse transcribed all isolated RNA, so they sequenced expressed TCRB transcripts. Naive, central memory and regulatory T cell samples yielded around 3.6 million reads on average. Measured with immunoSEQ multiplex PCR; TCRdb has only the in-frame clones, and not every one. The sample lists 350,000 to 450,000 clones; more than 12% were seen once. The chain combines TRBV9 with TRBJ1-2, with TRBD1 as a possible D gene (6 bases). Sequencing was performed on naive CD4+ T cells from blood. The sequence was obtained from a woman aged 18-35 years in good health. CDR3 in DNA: TGTGCCAGCAGCCCTCAGGGGAATGGCTACACCTTC. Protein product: CASSPQGNGYTF.